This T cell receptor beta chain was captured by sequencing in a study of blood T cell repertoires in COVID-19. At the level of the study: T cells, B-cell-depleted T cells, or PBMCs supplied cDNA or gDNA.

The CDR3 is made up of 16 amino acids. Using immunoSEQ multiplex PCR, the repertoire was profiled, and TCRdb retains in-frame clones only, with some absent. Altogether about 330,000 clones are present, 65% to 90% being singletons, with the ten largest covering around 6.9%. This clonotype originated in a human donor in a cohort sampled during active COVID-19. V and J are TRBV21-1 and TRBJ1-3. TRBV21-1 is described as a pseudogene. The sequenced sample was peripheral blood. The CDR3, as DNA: TGTGCCAGCAGCAACCCCCCGGGGGGATGCGGAAACACCATATATTTT. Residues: CASSNPPGGCGNTIYF.